This paragraph reports one T cell receptor beta chain. Its antigen remains unknown. V shed 0 bases, J shed 6 bases, and the junction held 6 bases outside the gene matches. The length of the CDR3 is 15 residues. Germline CDR1 reads MNHEY; CDR2 reads SVGAGI. The data are from a study of siplizumab effects on memory and regulatory T cells. Whole-study results and caveats: Alloreactive sequences whose origin lay in unstimulated CD4+ memory cells were significantly reduced by siplizumab. Unstimulated subset assignment was obtained for only a minor fraction of alloreactive clones. A major contribution to the alloresponse seemed to be made by naive T cells, which seemed more diverse than memory cells.

The protocol was immunoSEQ multiplex PCR, while the TCRdb copy is restricted to in-frame clones and leaves out a portion. In the table there are nearly 85,000 clones, 95% of which are singletons. This chain uses TRBV6-5 with TRBJ2-7, with 9 bases that match TRBD2. Source material: CD8+ T cells sorted from blood. The TCR sequence derives from a human donor in good health. The CDR3 sequence: CASSYSIAGDCEQYF. CDR3 DNA sequence: TGTGCCAGCAGTTACTCGATAGCGGGAGACTGCGAGCAGTACTTC.